In this sample, the clone carrying this T cell receptor (beta chain) turned up once. Its antigen is not known. Both 60 Vbeta primers and 13 Jbeta primers went into the PCR. The protocol was immunoSEQ multiplex PCR, while the TCRdb copy is restricted to in-frame clones and leaves out a portion. Among approximately 200,000 clones listed, roughly 77% were seen once. The data stem from a study of cytomegalovirus exposure and HLA in healthy donors. At the level of the study: HLA-typed donors were the source of approximately 85 million unique TCRs held in an early data release. Study-wide points: Common viral pathogens seemed to be connected with several of the most significant clusters, according to a later analysis.

The source is a woman in her 30s in good health and CMV-seropositive. The material sequenced was PBMCs.

CDR3 sequence reads: CASSLRFLGQGKDEQYF. As DNA, the CDR3 is TGTGCCAGCAGCTTAAGGTTCCTGGGACAGGGGAAGGACGAGCAGTACTTC. J is TRBJ2-7 and V is TRBV7-2; 10 nucleotides align to TRBD1. CDR1 is SGHTA and CDR2 is FQGNSA in the germline V gene. The CDR3 covers 17 residues. J was trimmed by 5 bases and V by 2 bases; bases with no gene match: 12.